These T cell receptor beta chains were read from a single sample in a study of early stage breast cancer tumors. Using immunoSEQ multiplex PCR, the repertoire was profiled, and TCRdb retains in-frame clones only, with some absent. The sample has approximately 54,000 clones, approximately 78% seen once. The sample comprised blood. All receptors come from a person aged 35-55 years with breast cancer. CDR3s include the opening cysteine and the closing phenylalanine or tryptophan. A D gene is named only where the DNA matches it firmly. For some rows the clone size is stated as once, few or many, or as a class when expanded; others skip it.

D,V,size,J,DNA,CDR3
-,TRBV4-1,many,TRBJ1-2,TGCGCCAGCAGCCAAGATCGTTGGGGGGCCTTGGGTGGCTACACCTTC,CASSQDRWGALGGYTF
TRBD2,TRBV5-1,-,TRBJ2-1,TGCGCCAGCAGCATATCCGGGACTAGGGGCAATGAGCAGTTCTTC,CASSISGTRGNEQFF
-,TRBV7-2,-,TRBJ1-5,TGTGCCAGCAGCTTAAGGTCAGGGGCAAATAGCAATCAGCCCCAGCATTTT,CASSLRSGANSNQPQHF
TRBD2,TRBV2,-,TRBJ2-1,TGTGCCAGCAATAGACTAGCGTCCTACAATGAGCAGTTCTTC,CASNRLASYNEQFF
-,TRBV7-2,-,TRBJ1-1,TGTGCCAGCAGCTTCCGCCGAGGCGGCACTGAAGCTTTCTTT,CASSFRRGGTEAFF
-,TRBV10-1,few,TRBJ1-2,TGCGCCAGCAGTGATTCCCGGAGGTCGGGCTACACCTTC,CASSDSRRSGYTF
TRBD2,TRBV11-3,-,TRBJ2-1,TGTGCCAGCAGCGGGGGGCGGGAGGGCCAGCAGTTCTTC,CASSGGREGQQFF
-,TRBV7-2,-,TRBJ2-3,TGTGCCAGCAGCTTAACGTCCAGTACGCAGTATTTT,CASSLTSSTQYF
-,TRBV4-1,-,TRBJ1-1,TGCGCCAGCAGCCAGGCCAGGGGTGGCACTGAAGCTTTCTTT,CASSQARGGTEAFF
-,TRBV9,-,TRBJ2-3,TGTGCCAGCAGCGTAGAAACCCAGACTAGGGCTAGCACAGATACGCAGTATTTT,CASSVETQTRASTDTQYF
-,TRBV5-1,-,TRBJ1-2,TGCGCCAGCAGCTTGGGAACCGCGATGGGCTACACCTTC,CASSLGTAMGYTF
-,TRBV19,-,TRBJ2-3,TGTGCCAGTAGTGGGGGCCCTTACACAGATACGCAGTATTTT,CASSGGPYTDTQYF
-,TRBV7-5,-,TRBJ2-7,TGTGCCAACCCGACAAAAGCGTCCTACGAGCAGTACTTC,CANPTKASYEQYF
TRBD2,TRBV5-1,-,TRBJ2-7,TGCGCCAGCAGCTTGGGCCAAGCGGGAGTCGCCGAGCAGTACTTC,CASSLGQAGVAEQYF
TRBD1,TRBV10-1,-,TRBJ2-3,TGCGCCAGCAGTGAGACCACAGGGGGCTCAACAGATACGCAGTATTTT,CASSETTGGSTDTQYF
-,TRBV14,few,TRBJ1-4,TGTGCCAGCAGCCAAGCCAGGGAAGGGGAAAAACTGTTTTTT,CASSQAREGEKLFF
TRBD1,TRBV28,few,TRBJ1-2,TGTGCCAGCAGTCCACCGACAGGGAACTATGGCTACACCTTC,CASSPPTGNYGYTF
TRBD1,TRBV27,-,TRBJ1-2,TGTGCCAGCAGTCTCCAGCCGGACAGGAACTATGGCTACACCTTC,CASSLQPDRNYGYTF
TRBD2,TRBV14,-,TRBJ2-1,TGTGCCAGCAGCCTCGGGCTAGCGGTATACAATGAGCAGTTCTTC,CASSLGLAVYNEQFF
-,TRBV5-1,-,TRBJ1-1,TGCGCCAGCAGCTCAAATACAGGGAACACTGAAGCTTTCTTT,CASSSNTGNTEAFF
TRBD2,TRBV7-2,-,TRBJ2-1,TGTGCCAGCAGCTTAAGCGGAGGACTAGCGGATCATAAGCAGTTCTTC,CASSLSGGLADHKQFF
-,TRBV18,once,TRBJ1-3,TGTGCCAGCTCACCACCGGTTGGGTGGGGAAACACCATATATTTT,CASSPPVGWGNTIYF
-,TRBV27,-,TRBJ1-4,TGTGCCAGCGCCTCCAGCGGGGGGAGAAATGAAAAACTGTTTTTT,CASASSGGRNEKLFF
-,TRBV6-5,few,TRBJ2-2,TGTGCCAGCAGTTACTCTACTACTAACACCGGGGAGCTGTTTTTT,CASSYSTTNTGELFF
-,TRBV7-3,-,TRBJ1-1,TGTGCCAGCAGGCTGAGTCTGAACACTGAAGCTTTCTTT,CASRLSLNTEAFF
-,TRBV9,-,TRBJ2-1,TGTGCCAGCAGCGCCCCGAGGGACGGGAGCCCCCCTGAGCAGTTCTTC,CASSAPRDGSPPEQFF
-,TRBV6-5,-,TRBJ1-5,TGTGCCAGCAGTACCGGAGTGGGGGTAGAGCAGCCCCAGCATTTT,CASSTGVGVEQPQHF
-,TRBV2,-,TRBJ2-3,TGTGCCAGCAGTGATCGAGAGCGCACAGATACGCAGTATTTT,CASSDRERTDTQYF
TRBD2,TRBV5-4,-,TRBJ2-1,TGTGCCAGCAGCGGAGGGACTAGCGGGGCCAATGAGCAGTTCTTC,CASSGGTSGANEQFF
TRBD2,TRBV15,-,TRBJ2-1,TGTGCCACCAGCACGCAAGGGACTAGCGGGCACAATGAGCAGTTCTTC,CATSTQGTSGHNEQFF
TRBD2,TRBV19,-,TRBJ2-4,TGTGCCAGTAGTCAAGAGACTAGCGGGGGTGAACTAGCCAAAAACATTCAGTACTTC,CASSQETSGGELAKNIQYF
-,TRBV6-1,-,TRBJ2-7,TGTGCCAGCAGTCCCCAGACAGACCTATACGAGCAGTACTTC,CASSPQTDLYEQYF
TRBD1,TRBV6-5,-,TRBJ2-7,TGTGCCAGCAGTGCCCGGGACAGGGGCTCGTACGAGCAGTACTTC,CASSARDRGSYEQYF
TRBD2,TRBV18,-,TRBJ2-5,TGTGCCAGCTCCCAACGGGGACTAGCGGGAGTCGGAGGGGAGACCCAGTACTTC,CASSQRGLAGVGGETQYF
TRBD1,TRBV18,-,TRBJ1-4,TGTGCCAGCTCACTTATGACAGGGATGCCTAATGAAAAACTGTTTTTT,CASSLMTGMPNEKLFF
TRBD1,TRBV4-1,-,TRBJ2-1,TGCGCCAGCAGCACCCAGACAGGGCTGGTGGGTGATGAGCAGTTCTTC,CASSTQTGLVGDEQFF
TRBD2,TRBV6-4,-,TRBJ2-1,TGTGCCAGCAGTGACTCGACTAGCGGGAGCAATGAGCAGTTCTTC,CASSDSTSGSNEQFF
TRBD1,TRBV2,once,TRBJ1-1,TGTGCCAGCAGGGCCAGGGGGGAAGCTTTCTTT,CASRARGEAFF
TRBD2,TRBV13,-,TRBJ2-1,TGTGCCAGCAGCTATTACCCTGGCGGGGGGAGCTCCTACAATGAGCAGTTCTTC,CASSYYPGGGSSYNEQFF
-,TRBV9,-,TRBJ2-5,TGTGCCAGCAGCGTAGGATGGGTTTCTGAGACCCAGTACTTC,CASSVGWVSETQYF
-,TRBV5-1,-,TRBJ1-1,TGCGCCAGCAGCTTGGCCCGGGCTTCGAACACTGAAGCTTTCTTT,CASSLARASNTEAFF